This passage covers 25 T cell receptor beta chains from one sample sequenced in a study of cytotoxic CD8 clonotypes in ibrutinib-treated CLL. The protocol was immunoSEQ multiplex PCR, while the TCRdb copy is restricted to in-frame clones and leaves out a portion. The sample lists tens of thousands of clones; around 84% were seen once. The sequences come from PBMCs, collected at disease progression, from a patient treated with ibrutinib. The receptors derive from a human donor with chronic lymphocytic leukemia.

The V gene is TRBV5-1, the J gene TRBJ1-5; 7 bases align to TRBD1. This CDR3 is 15 amino acids long. Germline-derived CDR1 and CDR2 are SGHRS and YFSETQ. Trimming at V came to 4 bases and at J to 10 bases, leaving 14 bases not matched to a gene. CDR3 sequence: CASSKGDSWIYPQHF. The CDR3 nucleotides are TGCGCCAGCAGCAAGGGGGACAGCTGGATATATCCCCAGCATTTT.

The V call is TRBV4-1, the J call TRBJ2-1; 12 bases map to TRBD2. The CDR3 runs 14 residues. The V gene end was trimmed by 3 bases and the J gene end by 7 bases; junction bases not matched to a gene: 1. Germline V gene sequence: CDR1 MGHRA, CDR2 YSYEKL. The CDR3 bases are TGCGCCAGCAGCCAGGGACTAGCGGGTAATGAGCAGTTCTTC. It encodes CASSQGLAGNEQFF.

The chain joins TRBV4-1 to TRBJ2-3; 10 nucleotides agree with TRBD2. J lost 0 bases, V lost 11 bases, and 8 bases had no gene match. The CDR3 has 15 amino acids. In germline, CDR1 is MGHRA, CDR2 YSYEKL. CDR3 region: CAARASGGSTDTQYF. The CDR3 region has the DNA TGCGCCGCCAGGGCTAGCGGGGGTAGCACAGATACGCAGTATTTT.

The chain carries TRBV6-5 and TRBJ1-3, with unresolved D. Germline loops: CDR1 MNHEY, CDR2 SVGAGI. The CDR3 length is 16 residues. Trimming left V 0 bases short and J 1 base short, with 10 bases between. CDR3 nucleotides: TGTGCCAGCAGTTACTCGACGATGGGGTCTGGAAACACCATATATTTT. It yields the protein CASSYSTMGSGNTIYF.

The gene calls are TRBV19 and TRBJ1-2, with a tentative D call TRBD1 (6 bases). V lost 3 bases, J lost 5 bases, and 10 bases lay in between. Germline CDR1 reads LNHDA; CDR2 reads SQIVND (reference sequence). The CDR3 sequence is 13 residues long. The CDR3 loop reads CASSIGQRYGYTF. DNA of the CDR3: TGTGCCAGTAGTATTGGACAGAGATATGGCTACACCTTC.

The chain uses TRBV19 and TRBJ1-4; TRBD1 aligns across 9 bases. This CDR3 has 15 residues. CDR1 is LNHDA, CDR2 SQIVND, per germline (reference sequence). V shed 6 bases and J 8 bases; nucleotides not matched to a gene: 10. CDR3 bases: TGTGCCAGTAGGAGCGGGACAGGGTTCCGGGAAAAACTGTTTTTT. This codes for CASRSGTGFREKLFF. The variable domain in full, completed from reference TRBV19 and TRBJ1-4, reads DGGITQSPKYLFRKEGQNVTLSCEQNLNHDAMYWYRQDPGQGLRLIYYSQIVNDFQKGDIAEGYSVSREKKESFPLTVTSAQKNPTAFYLCASRSGTGFREKLFFGSGTQLSVL.

The V and J genes are TRBV7-8 and TRBJ2-7; 8 bases agree with TRBD2. The V gene's germline CDR1 is SGHVS and CDR2 FQNEAQ. The CDR3 loop spans 12 amino acids. Trimming took 5 bases from V and 9 from J; bases not matched to a gene: 6. CDR3 in amino acids: CASSPRLARQYF. In DNA form, the CDR3 reads TGTGCCAGCAGCCCGCGACTAGCGCGGCAGTACTTC.

In this sample, this clone turned up once. The gene calls are TRBV7-8 and TRBJ2-5; D gene ambiguous. Trimming shortened V by 4 bases and J by 5 bases, and 14 bases separated the two germline ends. Looked up from germline, CDR1 is SGHVS and CDR2 is FQNEAQ. CDR3 length equals 14 residues. DNA of the CDR3: TGTGCCAGCAGCTCGATGGGTCCTGGGGAGACCCAGTACTTC. It encodes CASSSMGPGETQYF.

The V call is TRBV29-1, the J call TRBJ2-7; no reliable D call. This CDR3 has 11 residues. Germline V gene data show CDR1 as SQVTM and CDR2 as ANQGSEA. The germline V and J ends were trimmed by 6 bases and 7 bases, with 13 bases remaining between them. CDR3 protein: CSVNDLGEQYF. The CDR3 DNA follows: TGCAGCGTCAACGATTTGGGAGAGCAGTACTTC.

This chain links TRBV30 with TRBJ2-3, with 11 nucleotides matching TRBD1. CDR3 length: 16 amino acids. Per germline, CDR1 GTSNPN and CDR2 SVGIG (reference sequence). J gave up 4 bases and V 1 base, and 7 bases lay outside the gene matches. Here the CDR3 reads CAWSDRRTGGADTQYF. The CDR3 DNA sequence: TGTGCCTGGAGTGACCGCCGGACAGGGGGCGCAGATACGCAGTATTTT.

The gene calls are TRBV5-1 and TRBJ1-1; 12 bases agree with TRBD1. This CDR3 spans 14 amino acids. Germline CDR1 is SGHRS and CDR2 is YFSETQ. Unmatched junction bases numbered 5, after V lost 4 bases and J lost 7 bases. The DNA of the CDR3 is TGCGCCAGCAGCGAAGGGACAGGGGGCGATGAAGCTTTCTTT. As protein: CASSEGTGGDEAFF.

CDR3 coding DNA: TGTGCCAGTAGTATGGGGCAGGGGGCGCTTGGCTACACCTTC. Translating gives CASSMGQGALGYTF. This chain uses TRBV19 with TRBJ1-2; 8 nucleotides align to TRBD1. Germline trimming cut 3 bases from V and 7 bases from J; bases unmatched to any gene: 7. The CDR3 runs 14 residues. CDR1 and CDR2 from the germline V gene are LNHDA and SQIVND (reference sequence).

This clone has a handful of counts. This chain links TRBV9 with TRBJ2-5, with a weak D call TRBD1 (5 bases). CDR3 size: 13 residues. CDR1 and CDR2 (germline): SGDLS, YYNGEE. Trimming took off 0 bases at V and 5 bases at J, with 8 bases between the two ends. This CDR3 reads CASSVEGVETQYF. Written as DNA, the CDR3 is TGTGCCAGCAGCGTAGAAGGGGTGGAGACCCAGTACTTC.

This sequence joins TRBV9 and TRBJ1-6; D is ambiguous. V lost 0 bases and J 6 bases, leaving 7 bases between the germline ends. This CDR3 spans 14 amino acids. Germline CDR1 and CDR2: SGDLS and YYNGEE. The CDR3 bases are TGTGCCAGCAGCGTAGCCCCCCCTAATTCACCCCTCCACTTT. Its protein is CASSVAPPNSPLHF.

V is TRBV6-1 and J is TRBJ2-7; unclear D gene. V lost 7 bases, J lost 2 bases, and 15 bases lay in between. CDR3 size: 14 residues. Germline V gives CDR1 MNHNS, CDR2 SASEGT. CDR3 sequence reads: CASISAGLPYEQYF. In DNA, the CDR3 is TGTGCCAGCATATCCGCTGGCCTTCCCTACGAGCAGTACTTC.

The rearrangement uses TRBV27 and TRBJ2-7; a weak D match, TRBD2 (5 bases). The CDR3 totals 13 residues. CDR1 MNHEY and CDR2 SMNVEV come from the germline V gene (reference sequence). The V end was cut by 2 bases, the J end by 7 bases, with 12 bases between. CDR3 amino acids: CASSLGRGHEQYF. CDR3 sequence (DNA): TGTGCCAGCAGTTTAGGCCGGGGTCATGAGCAGTACTTC.

The chain carries TRBV19 and TRBJ2-7; D is unclear. The germline V and J ends were trimmed by 3 bases and 0 bases, with 12 bases remaining between them. The CDR3 totals 15 residues. Germline lookup yields CDR1 LNHDA and CDR2 SQIVND (reference sequence). DNA of the CDR3: TGTGCCAGTAGTATCGGAGCGTCAAGCTCCTACGAGCAGTACTTC. This codes for CASSIGASSSYEQYF.

This chain links TRBV6-6 with TRBJ2-7; D might be TRBD1 or TRBD2, each matching 6 bases. Trimming took off 4 bases at V and 2 bases at J, with 12 bases between the two ends. The V gene's germline CDR1 is MNHNY and CDR2 SVGAGI (reference sequence). The CDR3 covers 14 residues. The chain's CDR3 is CASSWGAVAYEQYF. The CDR3 bases are TGTGCCAGCAGTTGGGGGGCCGTGGCCTACGAGCAGTACTTC.

The chain combines TRBV27 with TRBJ2-7, with a possible D match to TRBD2 (5 bases). The CDR3 is 14 amino acids. Germline values: CDR1 MNHEY, CDR2 SMNVEV (reference sequence). V lost 0 bases and J 12 bases, leaving 18 bases between the germline ends. The CDR3 region has the DNA TGTGCCAGCAGTTTATCACCCCCAAGAGGGATTGTGTACTTC. Protein sequence: CASSLSPPRGIVYF.

V usage is TRBV20-1 and J usage is TRBJ2-7, with TRBD2 matching over 8 bases. V lost 3 bases and J lost 6; bases outside the gene matches: 1. Germline V gives CDR1 DFQATT, CDR2 SNEGSKA (reference sequence). This CDR3 has 11 residues. The CDR3 spells CSASGGGEQYF. CDR3 DNA sequence: TGCAGTGCTAGCGGGGGGGGCGAGCAGTACTTC.

The chain recombines TRBV21-1 with TRBJ2-3; the table's D call, TRBD2, has no DNA check behind it. TRBV21-1 represents a pseudogene. CDR3 length: 18 amino acids. For the CDR3, the DNA is TGTGCCAGCAGCAAAGCGCTTTTGCGGGGAAGCGACACAGATACGCAGTATTTT. This translates into CASSKALLRGSDTDTQYF.

On this clone: It is unclear where the CDR3 begins or ends on the DNA, so no DNA is shown, and the CDR3 is as TCRdb lists it. The chain combines TRBV7-8 with TRBJ1-3. Germline V CDR1 and CDR2: SGHVS, FQNEAQ. The CDR3 totals 19 residues, both ends included. The CDR3 loop reads CASSFGPGTFRGSGNTIYF.

This chain connects TRBV6-5 to TRBJ1-2; maybe TRBD1 (6 bases). The germline gives CDR1 MNHEY, CDR2 SVGAGI. V was cut by 5 bases and J by 8 bases, with 15 bases left in between. The CDR3 is 13 residues long. The CDR3 reads CASSPLRGRGYTF. The CDR3 nucleotides read TGTGCCAGCAGTCCCCTCAGGGGTCGCGGCTACACCTTC.

The chain carries TRBV11-2 and TRBJ1-1; 7 bases are a match to TRBD1. V lost 5 bases to trimming and J lost 5 bases; unmatched junction nucleotides: 14. The V gene's germline CDR1 is SGHAT and CDR2 FQNNGV. The CDR3 runs to 16 residues. The DNA of the CDR3 is TGTGCCAGCAGCCGCCGGGGACAGTCGGGGGAGACTGAAGCTTTCTTT. This encodes CASSRRGQSGETEAFF.

This clone showed up just a few times. The chain recombines TRBV6-1 with TRBJ1-6, with D maybe TRBD1 (5 bases). Germline V gene lookup returns CDR1 MNHNS and CDR2 SASEGT. This CDR3 region has 14 residues. Between the trimmed V and J ends, which lost 5 bases and 7 bases, there was a span of 12 bases. The CDR3 DNA reads TGTGCCAGCAGTCCTTCTGGGGGGAATTCACCCCTCCACTTT. It translates to CASSPSGGNSPLHF.